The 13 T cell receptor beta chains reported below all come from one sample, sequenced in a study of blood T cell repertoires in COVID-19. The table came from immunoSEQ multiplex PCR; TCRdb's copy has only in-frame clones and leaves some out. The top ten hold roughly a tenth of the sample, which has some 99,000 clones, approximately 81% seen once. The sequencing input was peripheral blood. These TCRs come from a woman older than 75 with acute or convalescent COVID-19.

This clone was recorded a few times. The CDR3 DNA sequence: TGTGCCAGCAGCAATATCTTAACCTCGACAGGGCAAGGGAGCAATCAGCCCCAGCATTTT. This sequence encodes CASSNILTSTGQGSNQPQHF. This chain joins TRBV21-1 and TRBJ1-5; TRBD1 is the table's D call and was not checked against the DNA. TRBV21-1 is listed as a pseudogene. CDR3 size: 20 residues.

The CDR3 here is CASSNRGTTYEQYF. DNA of the CDR3: TGTGCCAGTAGCAACAGGGGAACGACCTACGAGCAGTACTTC. The chain joins TRBV19 to TRBJ2-7; 7 nucleotides line up with TRBD1. The CDR3 is 14 amino acids. Germline CDR1 LNHDA, CDR2 SQIVND (reference sequence). Trimming cost V 6 bases and J 2 bases; bases outside gene matches: 7.

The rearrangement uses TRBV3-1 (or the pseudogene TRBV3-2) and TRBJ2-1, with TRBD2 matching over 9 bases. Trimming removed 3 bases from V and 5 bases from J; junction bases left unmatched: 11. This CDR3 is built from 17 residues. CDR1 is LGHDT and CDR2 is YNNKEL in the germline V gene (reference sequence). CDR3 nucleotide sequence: TGTGCCAGCAGCCAGCAGTTGAGCGGGGGGACTCACAATGAGCAGTTCTTC. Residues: CASSQQLSGGTHNEQFF.

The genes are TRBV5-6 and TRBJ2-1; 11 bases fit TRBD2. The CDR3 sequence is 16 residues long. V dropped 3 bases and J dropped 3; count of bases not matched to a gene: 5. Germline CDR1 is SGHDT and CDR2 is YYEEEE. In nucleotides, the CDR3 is TGTGCCAGCAGCTCCGGGACTAGCGGATTCTACAATGAGCAGTTCTTC. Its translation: CASSSGTSGFYNEQFF.

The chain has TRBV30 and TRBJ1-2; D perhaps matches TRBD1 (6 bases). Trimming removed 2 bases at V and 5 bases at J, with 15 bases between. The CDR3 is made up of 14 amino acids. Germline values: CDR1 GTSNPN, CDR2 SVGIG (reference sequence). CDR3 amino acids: CAWSLGGLGYGYTF. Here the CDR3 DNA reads TGTGCCTGGAGTTTGGGGGGGCTTGGTTATGGCTACACCTTC.

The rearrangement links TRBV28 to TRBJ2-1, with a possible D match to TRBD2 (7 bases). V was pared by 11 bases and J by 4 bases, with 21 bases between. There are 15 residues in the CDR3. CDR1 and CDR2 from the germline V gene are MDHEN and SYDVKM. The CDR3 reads CASSSGGADYNEQFF. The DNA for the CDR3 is TGTGCCTCTTCCAGTGGGGGGGCCGATTACAATGAGCAGTTCTTC.

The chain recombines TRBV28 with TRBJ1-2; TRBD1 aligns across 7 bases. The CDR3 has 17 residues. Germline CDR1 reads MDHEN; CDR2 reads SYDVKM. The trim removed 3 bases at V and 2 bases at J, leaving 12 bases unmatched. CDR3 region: CASSFPLGRGQNYGYTF. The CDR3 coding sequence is TGTGCCAGCAGTTTCCCGCTGGGTAGGGGGCAAAACTATGGCTACACCTTC.

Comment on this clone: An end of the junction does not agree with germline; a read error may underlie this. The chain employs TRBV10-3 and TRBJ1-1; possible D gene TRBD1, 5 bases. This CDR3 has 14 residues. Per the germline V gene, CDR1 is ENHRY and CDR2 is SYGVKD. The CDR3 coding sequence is TGTGCCATCAGGGAGTCCGGGGGACCGCCGTTGTCTTTCTTT. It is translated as CAIRESGGPPLSFF.

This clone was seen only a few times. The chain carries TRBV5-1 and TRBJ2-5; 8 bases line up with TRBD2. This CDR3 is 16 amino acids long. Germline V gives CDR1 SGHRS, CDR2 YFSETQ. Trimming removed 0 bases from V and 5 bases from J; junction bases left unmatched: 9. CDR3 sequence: CASSLGASGPRETQYF. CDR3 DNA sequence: TGCGCCAGCAGCTTGGGAGCTAGCGGGCCTAGGGAGACCCAGTACTTC. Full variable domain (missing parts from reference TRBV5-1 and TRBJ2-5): KAGVTQTPRYLIKTRGQQVTLSCSPISGHRSVSWYQQTPGQGLQFLFEYFSETQRNKGNFPGRFSGRQFSNSRSEMNVSTLELGDSALYLCASSLGASGPRETQYFGPGTRLLVL.

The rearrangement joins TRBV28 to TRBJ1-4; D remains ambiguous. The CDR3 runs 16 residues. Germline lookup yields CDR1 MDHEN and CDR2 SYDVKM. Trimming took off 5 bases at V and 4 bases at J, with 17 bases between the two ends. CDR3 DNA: TGTGCCAGCAGTCCAGGACGGGAGCCTTTTAATGAAAAACTGTTTTTT. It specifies CASSPGREPFNEKLFF.

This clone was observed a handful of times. The CDR3 nucleotides are TGTGCCATGGCGGGGGACCACAATGAGCAGTTCTTC. This codes for CAMAGDHNEQFF. This chain links TRBV10-3 with TRBJ2-1; 7 nucleotides align to TRBD2. Germline CDR1 reads ENHRY; CDR2 reads SYGVKD. V was pared by 9 bases and J by 5 bases, with 4 bases of the junction left unmatched. This CDR3 has 12 amino acids.

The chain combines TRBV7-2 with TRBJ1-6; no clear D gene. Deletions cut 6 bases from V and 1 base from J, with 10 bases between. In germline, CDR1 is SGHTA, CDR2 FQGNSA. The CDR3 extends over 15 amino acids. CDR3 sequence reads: CASSSMFSYNSPLHF. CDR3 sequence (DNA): TGTGCCAGCAGTAGTATGTTTTCCTATAATTCACCCCTCCACTTT.

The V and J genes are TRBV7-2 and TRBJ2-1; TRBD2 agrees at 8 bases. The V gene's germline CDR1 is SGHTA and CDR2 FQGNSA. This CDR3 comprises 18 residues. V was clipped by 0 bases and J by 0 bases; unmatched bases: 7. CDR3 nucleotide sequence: TGTGCCAGCAGCTTAGCGCGCGGCGGGGGGAGCTCCTACAATGAGCAGTTCTTC. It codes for CASSLARGGGSSYNEQFF.